Presented here are 17 T cell receptor beta chains from one specimen sequenced in a study of blood T cell repertoires in COVID-19. TCRdb's copy holds only in-frame clones and misses some; the assay was immunoSEQ multiplex PCR. The data hold roughly 330,000 clones, with 80% to 90% observed a single time. Sequencing was performed on PBMCs or T cells enriched from blood (not recorded which). The source of these receptors is a woman under 40 who had recovered from COVID-19.

This chain links TRBV19 with TRBJ1-5; 7 bases align to TRBD1. This CDR3 has 15 residues. The germline CDR1 and CDR2 sequences are LNHDA and SQIVND (reference sequence). V shed 4 bases and J 5 bases; nucleotides not matched to a gene: 8. This chain's CDR3 is CASSTLDRVYQPQHF. CDR3 sequence (DNA): TGTGCCAGTAGTACCTTAGACAGGGTCTATCAGCCCCAGCATTTT.

The table lists this clone with a count of one. The chain recombines TRBV3-1 (or the pseudogene TRBV3-2) with TRBJ2-2; no firm D call. Trimming left V 3 bases short and J 6 bases short, with 8 bases between. In germline, CDR1 is LGHDT, CDR2 YNNKEL (reference sequence). The CDR3 covers 13 residues. The CDR3, as DNA: TGTGCCAGCAGCCAGGGCCCGGCCGGGGAGCTGTTTTTT. Its protein product is CASSQGPAGELFF.

The chain is built from TRBV7-9 and TRBJ2-1; 10 bases line up with TRBD2. The CDR3 runs to 14 residues. The junction had 8 bases not matched to a gene; V was cut back by 7 bases and J by 8 bases. Germline lookup yields CDR1 SEHNR and CDR2 FQNEAQ (reference sequence). The CDR3 DNA reads TGTGCCAGCAAAGCGGGGGGGAATACATATGAGCAGTTCTTC. Translated, it gives CASKAGGNTYEQFF.

For the CDR3, the DNA is TGTGCCAGTAGTATTCTCGGGGGAGCATATACGCAGTATTTT. It yields the protein CASSILGGAYTQYF. The chain has TRBV19 and TRBJ2-3; D may be TRBD2 (6 bases). This CDR3 has 14 residues. Trimming shortened V by 3 bases and J by 7 bases, and 14 bases separated the two germline ends. Per the germline V gene, CDR1 is LNHDA and CDR2 is SQIVND (reference sequence). The full variable domain, rest sourced from reference TRBV19 and TRBJ2-3, is DGGITQSPKYLFRKEGQNVTLSCEQNLNHDAMYWYRQDPGQGLRLIYYSQIVNDFQKGDIAEGYSVSREKKESFPLTVTSAQKNPTAFYLCASSILGGAYTQYFGPGTRLTVL.

The V call is TRBV3-1 (or the pseudogene TRBV3-2), the J call TRBJ1-4; D not certain. Trimming cost V 2 bases and J 7 bases, with 11 bases left between them. CDR1 and CDR2 (germline): LGHDT, YNNKEL (reference sequence). The CDR3 is 14 amino acids. For the CDR3, the DNA is TGTGCCAGCAGCCAAAAGAGCGCCGGTGAAAAACTGTTTTTT. Its translation: CASSQKSAGEKLFF.

The chain's CDR3 is CASSSFGGLSYNEQFF. The CDR3 coding sequence is TGTGCCAGCAGTTCGTTCGGGGGTCTCTCCTACAATGAGCAGTTCTTC. The chain employs TRBV27 and TRBJ2-1, with a possible D match to TRBD2 (6 bases). The CDR3 runs 16 residues. Trimming removed 4 bases at V and 0 bases at J, with 13 bases between. Germline lookup yields CDR1 MNHEY and CDR2 SMNVEV (reference sequence).

The V gene is TRBV10-2, the J gene TRBJ2-3; possible D gene TRBD2, 5 bases. The CDR3 totals 15 residues. The V end was cut by 3 bases, the J end by 2 bases, with 12 bases between. Per germline, CDR1 WSHSY and CDR2 SAAADI. The CDR3 bases are TGCGCCAGCAGTGACGGGCGGAGGTTCACAGATACGCAGTATTTT. Translation gives CASSDGRRFTDTQYF.

V and J are TRBV11-1 and TRBJ2-1; D might be TRBD2 (5 bases). Germline V gene data show CDR1 as SGHAT and CDR2 as FQDESV (reference sequence). Trimming stripped 2 bases from V and 7 bases from J, with 12 bases between. This CDR3 contains 14 residues. CDR3 protein: CASSLSVRGNEQFF. CDR3 nucleotides: TGTGCCAGCAGCTTATCTGTCCGGGGTAATGAGCAGTTCTTC.

V is TRBV6-6 and J is TRBJ1-5, with D perhaps TRBD1 (6 bases). In germline, CDR1 is MNHNY, CDR2 SVGAGI (reference sequence). Trimming pared 6 bases from V and 5 bases from J, leaving 8 bases between. The CDR3 is 12 amino acids. For the CDR3, the DNA is TGTGCCAGCAGAAGACAGGATCAGCCCCAGCATTTT. It encodes CASRRQDQPQHF.

The chain links TRBV14 to TRBJ1-1, with no clear D. In germline, CDR1 is SGHDN, CDR2 FVKESK. V lost 0 bases to trimming and J lost 8 bases, with 4 bases between them. This CDR3 contains 11 residues. As DNA, the CDR3 is TGTGCCAGCAGCCAAGACTCCGAAGCTTTCTTT. It yields the protein CASSQDSEAFF. The whole variable domain, remainder taken from reference TRBV14 and TRBJ1-1, is EAGVTQFPSHSVIEKGQTVTLRCDPISGHDNLYWYRRVMGKEIKFLLHFVKESKQDESGMPNNRFLAERTGGTYSTLKVQPAELEDSGVYFCASSQDSEAFFGQGTRLTVV.

The chain uses TRBV9 and TRBJ1-4; no clear D. Germline CDR1 reads SGDLS; CDR2 reads YYNGEE. The CDR3 has 14 residues. V dropped 0 bases and J dropped 4 bases, with 7 bases sitting between them. In DNA form, the CDR3 reads TGTGCCAGCAGCGTAGGCGGGGATAATGAAAAACTGTTTTTT. Translated: CASSVGGDNEKLFF.

The chain joins TRBV6-1 to TRBJ1-2; D not certain. Trimming left V 0 bases short and J 4 bases short, with 9 bases between. The CDR3 sequence is 14 residues long. The germline CDR1 and CDR2 sequences are MNHNS and SASEGT. The CDR3 DNA is TGTGCCAGCAGTGAAGCTACGGGGATCTATGGCTACACCTTC. Translation gives CASSEATGIYGYTF.

The chain employs TRBV9 and TRBJ1-1; no reliable D call. CDR1 and CDR2 from the germline V gene are SGDLS and YYNGEE. V shed 0 bases and J shed 1 base, with 4 bases lying between them. The CDR3 is 13 amino acids. This CDR3 is CASSVGRNTEAFF. In DNA, the CDR3 is TGTGCCAGCAGCGTAGGTAGGAACACTGAAGCTTTCTTT. The complete variable domain, with remaining parts taken from reference TRBV9 and TRBJ1-1, reads DSGVTQTPKHLITATGQRVTLRCSPRSGDLSVYWYQQSLDQGLQFLIQYYNGEERAKGNILERFSAQQFPDLHSELNLSSLELGDSALYFCASSVGRNTEAFFGQGTRLTVV.

CDR3 sequence reads: CASAPFRGAGELFF. CDR3 in DNA: TGTGCCAGCGCTCCTTTCAGGGGGGCCGGGGAGCTGTTTTTT. V is TRBV7-9 and J is TRBJ2-2; TRBD1 might be the D (7 bases). V shed 8 bases and J shed 6 bases, with 16 bases lying between them. The CDR3 contains 14 residues. Germline V lookup: CDR1 SEHNR, CDR2 FQNEAQ (reference sequence).

The V and J genes are TRBV29-1 and TRBJ2-3; 9 bases align to TRBD2. The germline gives CDR1 SQVTM, CDR2 ANQGSEA. The CDR3 consists of 14 residues. Losses at the gene ends were 5 bases for V and 5 bases for J; bases not matched to a gene: 8. CDR3 bases: TGCAGCGTTAAAGCCCGGCGGGAGGGAGATACGCAGTATTTT. Translated: CSVKARREGDTQYF.

This clone was counted at least ten times. V usage is TRBV5-6 and J usage is TRBJ2-7; 7 nucleotides agree with TRBD2. The CDR3 has 15 residues. Per germline, CDR1 SGHDT and CDR2 YYEEEE. V trimming: 3 bases; J trimming: 1 base; junction bases outside the gene matches: 7. DNA of the CDR3: TGTGCCAGCAGCTGGAGCCCGGGAGGATCCTACGAGCAGTACTTC. This codes for CASSWSPGGSYEQYF. Based on the CDR3 plus reference TRBV5-6 and TRBJ2-7, the full variable domain is DAGVTQSPTHLIKTRGQQVTLRCSPKSGHDTVSWYQQALGQGPQFIFQYYEEEERQRGNFPDRFSGHQFPNYSSELNVNALLLGDSALYLCASSWSPGGSYEQYFGPGTRLTVT.

J is TRBJ1-6 and V is TRBV7-8; D is perhaps TRBD1 (5 bases). Germline V gene sequence: CDR1 SGHVS, CDR2 FQNEAQ. The CDR3 has 13 residues. V was clipped by 6 bases and J by 7 bases, with 10 bases between them. The DNA of the CDR3 is TGTGCCAGCAGTTTTCCAGGGAATTCACCCCTCCACTTT. Its protein product is CASSFPGNSPLHF.